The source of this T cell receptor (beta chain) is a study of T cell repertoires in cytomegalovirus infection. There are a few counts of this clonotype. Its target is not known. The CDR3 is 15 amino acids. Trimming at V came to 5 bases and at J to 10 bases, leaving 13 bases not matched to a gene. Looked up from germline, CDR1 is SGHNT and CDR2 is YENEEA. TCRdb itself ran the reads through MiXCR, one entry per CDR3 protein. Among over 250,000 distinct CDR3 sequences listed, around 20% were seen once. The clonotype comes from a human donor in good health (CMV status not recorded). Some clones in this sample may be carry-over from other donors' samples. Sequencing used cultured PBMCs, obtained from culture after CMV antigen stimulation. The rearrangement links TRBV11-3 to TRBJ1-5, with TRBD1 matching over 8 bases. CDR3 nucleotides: TGTGCCAGCAGCCAAGGACAGGGAGCCGGGGGACCCCAGCATTTT. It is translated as CASSQGQGAGGPQHF.